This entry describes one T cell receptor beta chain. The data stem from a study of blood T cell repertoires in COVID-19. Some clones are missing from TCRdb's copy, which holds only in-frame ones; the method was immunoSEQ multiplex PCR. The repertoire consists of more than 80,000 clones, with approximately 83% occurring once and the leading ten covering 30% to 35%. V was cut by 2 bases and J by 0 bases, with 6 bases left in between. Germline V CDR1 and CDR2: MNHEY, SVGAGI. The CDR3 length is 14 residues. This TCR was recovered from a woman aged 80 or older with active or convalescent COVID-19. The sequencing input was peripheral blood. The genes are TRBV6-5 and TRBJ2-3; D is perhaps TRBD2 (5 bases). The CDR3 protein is CASSYRTSTDTQYF. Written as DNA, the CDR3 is TGTGCCAGCAGTTACCGGACTAGCACAGATACGCAGTATTTT.